This T cell receptor beta chain was sequenced in a study of naive and memory T cell subsets. Whole-study results and caveats: Gini index rose across naive, CM, EM and EMRA in CD4 and CD8. Over 95% of naive TCR sequences appeared only once, unlike memory subsets. Each distinct alpha or beta sequence counts as one clonotype.

Cells stained for CD3, CD4, CD8, CD45RA and CD27 were sorted into four subsets. In this sample, this clonotype turned up a few times. The target antigen is unknown. An equimolar mix of two oligonucleotides served as the beta constant-region primer for TRBC1 and TRBC2. MiXCR, run by TCRdb on the UMI-ligation and nested PCR reads, gives a single entry per CDR3 protein. This sample carries approximately 82,000 distinct CDR3 sequences, 6% to 7.5% of them seen once, and the ten largest clones take around 1.6%. Looked up from germline, CDR1 is DFQATT and CDR2 is SNEGSKA (reference sequence). CDR3 length: 17 amino acids. Trimming removed 0 bases from V and 7 bases from J; junction bases left unmatched: 13.

J is TRBJ2-4 and V is TRBV20-1, with 9 nucleotides matching TRBD2. This TCR came from a human donor in good health. The specimen was central memory CD4+ T cells from blood. CDR3: CSARDLRRGGRGNIQYF. CDR3 coding DNA: TGCAGTGCTAGAGATCTGAGGCGGGGGGGCCGCGGGAACATTCAGTACTTC.